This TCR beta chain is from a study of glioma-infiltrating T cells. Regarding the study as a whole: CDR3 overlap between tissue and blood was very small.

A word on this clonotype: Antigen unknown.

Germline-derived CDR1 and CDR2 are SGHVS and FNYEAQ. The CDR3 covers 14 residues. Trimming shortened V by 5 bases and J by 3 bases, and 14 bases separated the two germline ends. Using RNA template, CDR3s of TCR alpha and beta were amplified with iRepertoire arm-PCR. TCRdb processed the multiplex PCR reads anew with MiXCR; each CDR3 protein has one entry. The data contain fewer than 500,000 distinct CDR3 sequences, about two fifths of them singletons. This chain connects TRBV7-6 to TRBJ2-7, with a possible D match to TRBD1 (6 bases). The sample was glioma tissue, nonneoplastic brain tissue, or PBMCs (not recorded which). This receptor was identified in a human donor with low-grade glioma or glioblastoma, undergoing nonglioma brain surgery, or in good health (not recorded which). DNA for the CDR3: TGTGCCAGCAGCCTCGGACAGTCAAACTACGAGCAGTACTTC. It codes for CASSLGQSNYEQYF.